The T cell receptor beta chain described here comes from a study of shared clonotypes between healthy human individuals. Recent acute infections and vaccinations were absent in the healthy HIV-negative adult donors. CD45RA+ naive and CD45RA-negative memory subsets were separated from CD4+ cells. Trimming shortened V by 2 bases and J by 0 bases, and 8 bases separated the two germline ends. Germline V gives CDR1 MGHRA, CDR2 YSYEKL. This CDR3 is 14 amino acids long. General observations from the study: All-four-donor shared clonotypes had higher generation probabilities than non-shared clonotypes did. With several donors compared, around 4.7% of naive CD4 clonotypes were shared.

The table came from immunoSEQ multiplex PCR; TCRdb's copy has only in-frame clones and leaves some out. The sample carries just over 2,000,000 clones, 90% to 95% recorded once. A word on this clone: The antigen is undetermined.

V gene TRBV4-1 combines with J gene TRBJ2-7; D is ambiguous. Material for sequencing was naive CD4+ T cells sorted from blood. Noted subset: CD45RA+ positively selected. The TCR sequence derives from a man aged 18 to 29 in good health. The CDR3 sequence is CASSQLFLSYEQYF. DNA for the CDR3: TGCGCCAGCAGCCAATTATTCCTCTCCTACGAGCAGTACTTC.